Listed below are T cell receptor beta chains from one sample, sequenced in a study of OX40 agonist ivuxolimab in advanced cancers. Profiling relied on immunoSEQ multiplex PCR, and the TCRdb table lists in-frame clones only, not all of them. The data hold about 94,000 clones, with around 87% observed a single time. The material was CD4+ or CD8+ T cells sorted from blood, obtained in a trial of the OX40 agonist ivuxolimab. The source of these receptors is an adult with an advanced solid tumor such as melanoma, head and neck, liver or kidney cancer. The CDR3 runs from the conserved cysteine through the conserved F or W. Fields, in order: clone size, D gene, J gene, V gene, CDR3 protein, CDR3 DNA. A D gene is named only where the DNA matches it firmly. Only part of the rows carry a size: once, few, many, or a class if the clone is expanded.

>NA|NA|TRBJ1-5|TRBV4-1
CASSQAAGSRQQPQHF
TGCGCCAGCAGCCAAGCTGCAGGCTCCCGTCAGCAGCCCCAGCATTTT
>NA|TRBD1|TRBJ1-2|TRBV7-2
CASSAGGANYGYTF
TGTGCCAGCAGCGCAGGGGGCGCGAACTATGGCTACACCTTC
>NA|TRBD1|TRBJ1-1|TRBV6-5
CASSYPPAGTGIEAFF
TGTGCCAGCAGTTACCCGCCGGCTGGGACAGGGATCGAAGCTTTCTTT
>NA|NA|TRBJ2-3|TRBV18
CASSPRYSFSTDTQYF
TGTGCCAGCTCACCGAGATACTCCTTTAGCACAGATACGCAGTATTTT
>NA|NA|TRBJ2-5|TRBV29-1
CSVGWEETQYF
TGCAGCGTTGGTTGGGAAGAGACCCAGTACTTC
>NA|NA|TRBJ2-7|TRBV29-1
CSVVAQASSYEQYF
TGCAGCGTTGTAGCGCAGGCTAGCTCCTACGAGCAGTACTTC
>NA|TRBD1|TRBJ2-3|TRBV5-1
CASSLGTGGRDTQYF
TGCGCCAGCAGCTTGGGGACAGGGGGCAGAGATACGCAGTATTTT
>NA|TRBD1|TRBJ1-2|TRBV29-1
CSVGHGQGATNYGYTF
TGCAGCGTTGGCCACGGACAGGGGGCAACGAACTATGGCTACACCTTC
>NA|NA|TRBJ1-1|TRBV11-3
CASSLGGLRTEAFF
TGTGCCAGCAGCTTAGGCGGGCTTCGGACTGAAGCTTTCTTT
>NA|NA|TRBJ2-3|TRBV14
CASSQSQGRTDTQYF
TGTGCCAGCAGCCAAAGTCAGGGTAGGACAGATACGCAGTATTTT
>NA|NA|TRBJ1-2|TRBV7-2
CASSLAPTALGYTF
TGTGCCAGCAGCTTAGCGCCGACAGCGTTGGGCTACACCTTC
>NA|NA|TRBJ1-6|TRBV12-5
CASGSGSPLHF
TGTGCTAGTGGTTCGGGCTCACCCCTCCACTTT
>NA|TRBD2|TRBJ2-1|TRBV27
CASTNRRASGGALPGEQFF
TGTGCCAGCACTAATCGTAGGGCTAGCGGGGGGGCCTTGCCGGGTGAGCAGTTCTTC
>NA|NA|TRBJ1-5|TRBV5-8
CASSRGFLSNQPQHF
TGTGCCAGCAGCCGAGGGTTTCTGAGCAATCAGCCCCAGCATTTT
>NA|NA|TRBJ2-5|TRBV2
CASSEPPRVGETQYF
TGTGCCAGCAGTGAACCCCCCCGGGTGGGAGAGACCCAGTACTTC
>NA|TRBD1|TRBJ1-2|TRBV11-2
CASSAGGANYGYTF
TGTGCCAGCAGCGCAGGGGGCGCGAACTATGGCTACACCTTC
>NA|NA|TRBJ2-1|TRBV4-1
CASSQVGRRDEQFF
TGCGCCAGCAGCCAAGTAGGCAGGAGGGATGAGCAGTTCTTC
>NA|TRBD1|TRBJ1-5|TRBV19
CASSLRTGGQPQHF
TGTGCCAGTAGTCTAAGGACAGGCGGACAGCCCCAGCATTTT
>NA|NA|TRBJ2-3|TRBV27
CASSFLRGIDTQYF
TGTGCCAGCAGTTTTCTTCGGGGAATAGATACGCAGTATTTT
>NA|NA|TRBJ1-5|TRBV2
CASNGPGRNQPQHF
TGTGCCAGCAACGGACCTGGGAGAAATCAGCCCCAGCATTTT
>NA|NA|TRBJ2-1|TRBV4-3
CASSQDPSSSYNEQFF
TGCGCCAGCAGCCAAGATCCGTCGAGCTCCTACAATGAGCAGTTCTTC
>NA|TRBD2|TRBJ2-1|TRBV19
CASSIRTGLAGGPGNEQFF
TGTGCCAGTAGTATACGAACGGGACTAGCGGGGGGGCCTGGCAATGAGCAGTTCTTC
>NA|NA|TRBJ1-5|TRBV10-3
CAISESPGPTEGNQPQHF
TGTGCCATCAGTGAGTCCCCGGGACCGACGGAAGGCAATCAGCCCCAGCATTTT
>NA|TRBD1|TRBJ2-7|TRBV5-1
CASSVPGTGKAEQYF
TGCGCCAGCAGCGTACCCGGGACAGGGAAGGCCGAGCAGTACTTC
>few|NA|TRBJ1-5|TRBV30
CAWKRTGSNQPQHF
TGTGCCTGGAAACGGACCGGTAGCAATCAGCCCCAGCATTTT
>NA|NA|TRBJ2-7|TRBV10-3
CAISVGQPYEQYF
TGTGCCATCAGTGTAGGGCAGCCCTACGAGCAGTACTTC
>once|TRBD2|TRBJ2-5|TRBV4-1
CASSHLSGGETQYF
TGCGCCAGCAGCCACCTGTCCGGGGGGGAGACCCAGTACTTC
>NA|NA|TRBJ2-7|TRBV7-9
CASSRGGSSVYEQYF
TGTGCCAGCAGCCGCGGTGGCTCCTCTGTCTACGAGCAGTACTTC
>NA|TRBD2|TRBJ2-3|TRBV2
CASSAGLAGGSDTQYF
TGTGCCAGCAGTGCCGGACTAGCGGGGGGCTCAGATACGCAGTATTTT
>NA|NA|TRBJ1-4|TRBV7-2
CASSRETTAEKLFF
TGTGCCAGCAGCCGAGAAACAACCGCCGAAAAACTGTTTTTT
>once|NA|TRBJ1-5|TRBV2
CASSDGQSSNQPQHF
TGTGCCAGCAGTGACGGGCAGAGTAGCAATCAGCCCCAGCATTTT
>NA|TRBD2|TRBJ2-1|TRBV10-2
CASRVAGSSYNEQFF
TGCGCCAGCAGGGTAGCGGGGAGCTCCTACAATGAGCAGTTCTTC
>NA|NA|TRBJ2-3|TRBV21-1
CASSKARAGGADTQYF
TGTGCCAGCAGCAAAGCGCGGGCAGGGGGCGCAGATACGCAGTATTTT
>NA|TRBD2|TRBJ2-4|TRBV19
CASRSSGLAKNIQYF
TGTGCCAGTAGGAGTAGCGGGCTAGCCAAAAACATTCAGTACTTC
>NA|NA|TRBJ2-2|TRBV5-5
CASSFFRESGELFF
TGTGCCAGCAGTTTTTTTCGGGAATCCGGGGAGCTGTTTTTT